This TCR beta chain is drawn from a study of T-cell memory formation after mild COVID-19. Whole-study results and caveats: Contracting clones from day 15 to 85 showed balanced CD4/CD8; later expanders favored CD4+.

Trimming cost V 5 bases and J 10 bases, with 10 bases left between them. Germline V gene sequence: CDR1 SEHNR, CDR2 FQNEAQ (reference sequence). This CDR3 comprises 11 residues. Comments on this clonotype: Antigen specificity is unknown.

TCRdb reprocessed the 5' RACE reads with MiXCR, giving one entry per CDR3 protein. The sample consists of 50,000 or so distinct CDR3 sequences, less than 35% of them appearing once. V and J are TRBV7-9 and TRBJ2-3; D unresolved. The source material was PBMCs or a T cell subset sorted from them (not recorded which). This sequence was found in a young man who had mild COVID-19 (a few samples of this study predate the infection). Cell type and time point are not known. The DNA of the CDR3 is TGTGCCAGCAGCCCCTTGATTTCGCAGTATTTT. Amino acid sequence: CASSPLISQYF.